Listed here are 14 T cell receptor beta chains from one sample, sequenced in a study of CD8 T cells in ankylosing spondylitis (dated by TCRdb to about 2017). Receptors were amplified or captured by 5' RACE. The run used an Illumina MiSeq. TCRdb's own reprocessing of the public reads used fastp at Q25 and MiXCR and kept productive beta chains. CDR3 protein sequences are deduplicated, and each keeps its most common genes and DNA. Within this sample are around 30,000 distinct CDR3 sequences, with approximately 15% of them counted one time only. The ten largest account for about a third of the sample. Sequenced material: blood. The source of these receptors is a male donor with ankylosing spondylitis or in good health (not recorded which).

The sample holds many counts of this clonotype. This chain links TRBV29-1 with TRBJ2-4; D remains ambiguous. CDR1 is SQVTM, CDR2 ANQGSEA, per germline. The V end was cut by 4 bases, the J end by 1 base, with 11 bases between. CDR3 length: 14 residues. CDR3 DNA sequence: TGCAGCGTTGGTGTAGGTGGGGCCAAAAACATTCAGTACTTC. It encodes CSVGVGGAKNIQYF.

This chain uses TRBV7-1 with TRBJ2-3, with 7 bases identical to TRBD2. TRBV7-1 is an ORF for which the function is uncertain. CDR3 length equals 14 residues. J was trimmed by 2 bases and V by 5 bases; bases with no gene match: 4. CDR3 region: CASSQRDPTDTQYF. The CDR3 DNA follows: TGTGCCAGCAGCCAGCGGGACCCCACAGATACGCAGTATTTT.

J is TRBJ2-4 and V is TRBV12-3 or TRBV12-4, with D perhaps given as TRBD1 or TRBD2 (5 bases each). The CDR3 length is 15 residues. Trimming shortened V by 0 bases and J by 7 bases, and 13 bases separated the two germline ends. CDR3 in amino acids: CASSLAATAANIQYF. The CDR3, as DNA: TGTGCCAGCAGTTTAGCGGCGACAGCGGCCAACATTCAGTACTTC.

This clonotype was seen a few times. The CDR3 nucleotides are TGCAGTGCTAGAGGCCCCGGGAGTGCAGATACGCAGTATTTT. This sequence encodes CSARGPGSADTQYF. This sequence joins TRBV20-1 and TRBJ2-3, with TRBD2 as a possible D gene (6 bases). The germline V and J ends were trimmed by 1 base and 4 bases, with 12 bases remaining between them. CDR1 is DFQATT and CDR2 is SNEGSKA in the germline V gene (reference sequence). The length of the CDR3 is 14 residues.

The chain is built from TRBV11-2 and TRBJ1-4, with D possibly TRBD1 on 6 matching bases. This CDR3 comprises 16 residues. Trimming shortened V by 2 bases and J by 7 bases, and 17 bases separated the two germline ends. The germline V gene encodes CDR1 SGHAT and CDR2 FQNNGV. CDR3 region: CASSLSRGTGVEKLFF. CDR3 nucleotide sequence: TGTGCCAGCAGCTTATCGAGGGGGACCGGGGTTGAAAAACTGTTTTTT. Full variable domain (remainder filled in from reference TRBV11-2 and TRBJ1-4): EAGVAQSPRYKIIEKRQSVAFWCNPISGHATLYWYQQILGQGPKLLIQFQNNGVVDDSQLPKDRFSAERLKGVDSTLKIQPAKLEDSAVYLCASSLSRGTGVEKLFFGSGTQLSVL.

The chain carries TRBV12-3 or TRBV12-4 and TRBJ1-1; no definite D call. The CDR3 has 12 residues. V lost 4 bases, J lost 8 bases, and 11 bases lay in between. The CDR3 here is CASSWESKEAFF. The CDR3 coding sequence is TGTGCCAGCAGTTGGGAGTCTAAAGAAGCTTTCTTT.

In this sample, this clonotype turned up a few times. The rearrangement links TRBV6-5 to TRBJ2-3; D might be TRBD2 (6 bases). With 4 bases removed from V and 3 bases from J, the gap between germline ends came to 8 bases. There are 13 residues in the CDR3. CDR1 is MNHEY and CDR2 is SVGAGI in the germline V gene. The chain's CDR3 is CASSFGGTDTQYF. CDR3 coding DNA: TGTGCCAGCAGTTTTGGGGGGACAGATACGCAGTATTTT.

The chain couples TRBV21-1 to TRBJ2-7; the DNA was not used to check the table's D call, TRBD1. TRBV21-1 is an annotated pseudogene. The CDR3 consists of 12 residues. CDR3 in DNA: TGTGCCAGCAGCATGGACAGCTACGAGCAGTACGTC. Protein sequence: CASSMDSYEQYV.

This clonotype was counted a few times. CDR3 region: CASSLFEGSSYEQYF. The CDR3 DNA follows: TGTGCCAGCAGTTTATTCGAGGGGTCATCCTACGAGCAGTACTTC. The rearrangement uses TRBV27 and TRBJ2-7; D could derive from TRBD1 or TRBD2 (5 bases each). Trimming removed 1 base from V and 1 base from J, with 11 bases in between. Germline lookup yields CDR1 MNHEY and CDR2 SMNVEV (reference sequence). The CDR3 spans 15 residues.

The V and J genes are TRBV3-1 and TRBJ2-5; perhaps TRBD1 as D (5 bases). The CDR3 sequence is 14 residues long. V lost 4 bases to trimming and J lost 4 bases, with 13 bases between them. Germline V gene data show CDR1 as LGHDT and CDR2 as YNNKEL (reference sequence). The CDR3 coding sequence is TGTGCCAGCAGCCCGCCAAGGGGTTTAGAGACCCAGTACTTC. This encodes CASSPPRGLETQYF.

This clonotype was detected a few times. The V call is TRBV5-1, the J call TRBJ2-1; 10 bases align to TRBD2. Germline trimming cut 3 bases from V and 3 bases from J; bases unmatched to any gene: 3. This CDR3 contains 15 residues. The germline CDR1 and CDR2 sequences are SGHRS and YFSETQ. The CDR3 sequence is CASSSSGSNYNEQFF. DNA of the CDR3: TGCGCCAGCAGCTCTAGCGGGAGTAACTACAATGAGCAGTTCTTC.

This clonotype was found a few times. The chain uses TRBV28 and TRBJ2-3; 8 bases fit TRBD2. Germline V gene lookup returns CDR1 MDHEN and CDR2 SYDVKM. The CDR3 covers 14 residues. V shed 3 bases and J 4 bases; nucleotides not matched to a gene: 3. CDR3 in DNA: TGTGCCAGCAGTTTGGCTAGCGGGTCAGATACGCAGTATTTT. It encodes CASSLASGSDTQYF.

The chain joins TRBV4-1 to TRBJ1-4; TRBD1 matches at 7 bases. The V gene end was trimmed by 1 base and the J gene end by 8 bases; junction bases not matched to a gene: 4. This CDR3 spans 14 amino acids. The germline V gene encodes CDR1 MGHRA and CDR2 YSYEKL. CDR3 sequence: CASSQGTGGEKLFF. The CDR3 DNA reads TGCGCCAGCAGCCAAGGGACAGGAGGCGAAAAACTGTTTTTT.

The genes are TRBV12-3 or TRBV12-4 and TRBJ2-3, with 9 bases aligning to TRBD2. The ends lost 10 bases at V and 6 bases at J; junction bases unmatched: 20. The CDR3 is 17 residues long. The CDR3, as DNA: TGTGCCACGGACAGAGGGGGATTAGCGGGAGCGGGTGATACGCAGTATTTT. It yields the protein CATDRGGLAGAGDTQYF.